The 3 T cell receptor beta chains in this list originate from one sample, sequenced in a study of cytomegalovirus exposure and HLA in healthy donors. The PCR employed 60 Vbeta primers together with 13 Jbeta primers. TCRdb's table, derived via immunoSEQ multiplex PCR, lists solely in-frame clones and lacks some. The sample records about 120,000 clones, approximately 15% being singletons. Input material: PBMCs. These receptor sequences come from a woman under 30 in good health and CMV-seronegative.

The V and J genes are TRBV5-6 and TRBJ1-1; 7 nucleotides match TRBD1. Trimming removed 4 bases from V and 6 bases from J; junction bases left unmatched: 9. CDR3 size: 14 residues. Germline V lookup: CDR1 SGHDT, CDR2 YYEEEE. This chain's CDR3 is CASSRGQNRPEAFF. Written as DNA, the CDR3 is TGTGCCAGCAGCCGGGGACAGAATCGCCCTGAAGCTTTCTTT. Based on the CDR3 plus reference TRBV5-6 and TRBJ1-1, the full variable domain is DAGVTQSPTHLIKTRGQQVTLRCSPKSGHDTVSWYQQALGQGPQFIFQYYEEEERQRGNFPDRFSGHQFPNYSSELNVNALLLGDSALYLCASSRGQNRPEAFFGQGTRLTVV.

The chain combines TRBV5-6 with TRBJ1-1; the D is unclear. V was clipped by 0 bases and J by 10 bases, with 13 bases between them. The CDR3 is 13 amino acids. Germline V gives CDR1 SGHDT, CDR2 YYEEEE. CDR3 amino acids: CASSLGLSGSAFF. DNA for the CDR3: TGTGCCAGCAGCTTGGGACTTTCTGGGTCAGCTTTCTTT.

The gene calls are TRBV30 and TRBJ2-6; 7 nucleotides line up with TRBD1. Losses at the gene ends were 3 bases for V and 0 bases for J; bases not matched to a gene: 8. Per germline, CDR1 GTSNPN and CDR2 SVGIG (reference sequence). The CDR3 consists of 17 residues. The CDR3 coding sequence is TGTGCCTGGAGGCGCCAGGGGGTTTTCTCTGGGGCCAACGTCCTGACTTTC. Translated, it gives CAWRRQGVFSGANVLTF.